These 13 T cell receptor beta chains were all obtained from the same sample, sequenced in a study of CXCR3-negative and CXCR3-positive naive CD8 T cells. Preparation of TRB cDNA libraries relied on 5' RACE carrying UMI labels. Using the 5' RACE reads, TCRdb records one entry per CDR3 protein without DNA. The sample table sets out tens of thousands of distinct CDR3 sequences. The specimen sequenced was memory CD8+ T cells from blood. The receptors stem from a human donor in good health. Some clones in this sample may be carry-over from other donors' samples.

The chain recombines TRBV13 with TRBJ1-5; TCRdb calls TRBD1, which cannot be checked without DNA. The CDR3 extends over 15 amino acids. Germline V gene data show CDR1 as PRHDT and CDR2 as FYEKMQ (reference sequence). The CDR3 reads CASSSGTGAGQPQRF.

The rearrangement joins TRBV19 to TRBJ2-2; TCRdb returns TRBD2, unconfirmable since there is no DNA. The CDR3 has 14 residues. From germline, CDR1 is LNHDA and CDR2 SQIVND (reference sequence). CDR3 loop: CASSPSGHTGELFF.

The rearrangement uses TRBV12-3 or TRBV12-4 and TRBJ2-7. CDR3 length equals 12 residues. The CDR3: CASSLARNEQYF.

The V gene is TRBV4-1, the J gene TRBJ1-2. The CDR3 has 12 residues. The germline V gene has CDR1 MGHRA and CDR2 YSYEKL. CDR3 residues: CASSQGEYGYTF.

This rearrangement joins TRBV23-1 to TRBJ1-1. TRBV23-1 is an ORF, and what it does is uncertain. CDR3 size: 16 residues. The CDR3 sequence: CASSLGTLVKNTEAFF.

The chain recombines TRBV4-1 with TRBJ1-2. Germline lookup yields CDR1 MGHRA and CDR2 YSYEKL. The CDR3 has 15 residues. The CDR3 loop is CASSQDMEAGRGYTF.

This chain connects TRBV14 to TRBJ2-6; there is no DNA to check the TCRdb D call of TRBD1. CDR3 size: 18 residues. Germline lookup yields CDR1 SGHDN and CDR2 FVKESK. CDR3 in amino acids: CASSQTGTAVSGANVLTF.

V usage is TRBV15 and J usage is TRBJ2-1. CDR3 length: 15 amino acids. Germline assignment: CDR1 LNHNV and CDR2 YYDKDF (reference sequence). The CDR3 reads CATSRDAFGVDEQFF.

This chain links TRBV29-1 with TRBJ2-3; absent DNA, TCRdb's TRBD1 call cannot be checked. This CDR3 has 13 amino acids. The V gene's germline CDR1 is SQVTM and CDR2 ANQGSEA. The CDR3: CSVDFGGADTQYF.

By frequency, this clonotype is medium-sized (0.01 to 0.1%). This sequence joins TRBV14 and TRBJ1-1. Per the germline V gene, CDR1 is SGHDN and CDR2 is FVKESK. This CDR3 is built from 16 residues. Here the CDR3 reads CASSQDLGVVGTEAFF.

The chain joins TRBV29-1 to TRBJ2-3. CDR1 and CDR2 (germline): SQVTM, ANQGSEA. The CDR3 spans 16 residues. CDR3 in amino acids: CSVEESYLKTSDTQYF.

CDR3 amino acids: CASSVSAGGSNEQFF. The gene calls are TRBV6-4 and TRBJ2-1; the D call from TCRdb, TRBD2, cannot be confirmed without DNA. Germline loops: CDR1 MRHNA, CDR2 SNTAGT. The CDR3 spans 15 residues.

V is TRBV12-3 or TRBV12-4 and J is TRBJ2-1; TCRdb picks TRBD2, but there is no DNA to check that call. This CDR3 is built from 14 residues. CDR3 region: CASTIEGLANEQFF.